This T cell receptor (beta chain) emerged from a study of blood T cells in healthy people across ages. The CDR3 extends over 13 amino acids. In germline, CDR1 is MNHEY, CDR2 SMNVEV (reference sequence). The germline V and J ends were trimmed by 3 bases and 15 bases, with 18 bases remaining between them. Using a J-beta primer mix together with a sample-barcoded 5' primer, a second PCR was run for roughly 7 to 12 cycles. There were at least 2.5 million CDR3-containing paired-end reads obtained from each sample. MiXCR, run by TCRdb on the 5' RACE reads, gives a single entry per CDR3 protein. This sample has 1 million or so distinct CDR3 sequences, with under 45% found just once. Each donor supplied 7.5 to 10 milliliters of peripheral blood. Per sample, extraction of total RNA gave at least 5 micrograms in every case.

The source is an older woman in good health. The sample was blood. The chain combines TRBV27 with TRBJ2-1; no definite D call. CDR3 region: CASSLSWSTYSFF. CDR3 in DNA: TGTGCCAGCAGTTTGAGTTGGAGTACATACTCGTTCTTC.